The 25 T cell receptor beta chains listed next were all sequenced from one sample in a study of long-term antiretroviral therapy in people with HIV. Investigators performed immunoSEQ version v3.0 at survey level. TCRdb keeps only in-frame clones here, not all; method: immunoSEQ multiplex PCR. Among tens of thousands of clones listed, around 83% were seen once. The sequences come from unsorted PBMCs, collected 0.1 years before starting antiretroviral therapy. The receptors shown here come from a man aged 18 to 30 with HIV.

The chain links TRBV18 to TRBJ2-3; 8 bases are a match to TRBD1. The junction had 3 bases not matched to a gene; V was cut back by 3 bases and J by 1 base. The CDR3 runs 15 residues. Germline CDR1 KGHSH, CDR2 LQKENI. The CDR3 coding sequence is TGTGCCAGCTCACCGCCGACAGGGGGCACAGATACGCAGTATTTT. It encodes CASSPPTGGTDTQYF.

The gene calls are TRBV5-1 and TRBJ1-3; D remains ambiguous. The CDR3 is 16 residues long. Germline values: CDR1 SGHRS, CDR2 YFSETQ. Trimming left V 2 bases short and J 0 bases short, with 12 bases between. CDR3 residues: CASSLVGLDSGNTIYF. The CDR3 coding sequence is TGCGCCAGCAGCTTAGTAGGACTGGACTCTGGAAACACCATATATTTT.

The chain joins TRBV7-9 to TRBJ1-4; D may be TRBD1 (5 bases). Trimming pared 1 base from V and 6 bases from J, leaving 15 bases between. CDR3 length equals 16 residues. Germline V lookup: CDR1 SEHNR, CDR2 FQNEAQ (reference sequence). The CDR3 protein is CASSLEGTAGHEKLFF. The CDR3, as DNA: TGTGCCAGCAGCTTAGAGGGTACGGCAGGGCATGAAAAACTGTTTTTT.

V usage is TRBV5-8 and J usage is TRBJ1-5; 8 nucleotides match TRBD1. Germline assignment: CDR1 SGHTS and CDR2 YDEGEE. The CDR3 has 19 residues. The trim removed 3 bases at V and 0 bases at J, leaving 14 bases unmatched. The CDR3 DNA sequence: TGTGCCAGCAGCTCTTCAATTAGACAGGGGACCCATAGCAATCAGCCCCAGCATTTT. Its translation is CASSSSIRQGTHSNQPQHF.

This chain uses TRBV18 with TRBJ2-7, with 8 bases lining up with TRBD1. CDR1 is KGHSH, CDR2 LQKENI, per germline. V was pared by 2 bases and J by 6 bases, with 9 bases of the junction left unmatched. The CDR3 consists of 15 residues. This chain's CDR3 is CASSPFETGEAEQYF. CDR3 DNA: TGTGCCAGCTCACCATTTGAGACAGGGGAGGCCGAGCAGTACTTC.

On this clone: The sample contains more than one DNA sequence encoding this CDR3. This chain connects TRBV19 to TRBJ2-7, with 8 positions matching TRBD1. J was trimmed by 2 bases and V by 1 base; bases with no gene match: 4. The CDR3 has 15 amino acids. The germline gives CDR1 LNHDA, CDR2 SQIVND (reference sequence). CDR3: CASSIGQGATYEQYF. For the CDR3, the DNA is TGTGCCAGTAGTATAGGGCAGGGGGCCACCTACGAGCAGTACTTC.

This chain joins TRBV19 and TRBJ1-5, with D maybe TRBD1 (6 bases). There are 16 residues in the CDR3. The germline gives CDR1 LNHDA, CDR2 SQIVND (reference sequence). With 6 bases removed from V and 0 bases from J, the gap between germline ends came to 15 bases. The CDR3 DNA is TGTGCCAGTAGGGAGGGAGGGGGTTATAGCAATCAGCCCCAGCATTTT. Translation: CASREGGGYSNQPQHF.

This clone was counted a single time. The V call is TRBV10-2, the J call TRBJ2-7; 10 nucleotides line up with TRBD2. The trim removed 3 bases at V and 3 bases at J, leaving 2 bases unmatched. Germline V gene data show CDR1 as WSHSY and CDR2 as SAAADI. This CDR3 has 14 amino acids. CDR3 nucleotide sequence: TGCGCCAGCAGTGAAGTAGCGGGAGGCTACGAGCAGTACTTC. It translates to CASSEVAGGYEQYF.

In its sample, this clone was seen once. V and J are TRBV30 and TRBJ2-3, with a tentative D call TRBD2 (5 bases). Trimming left V 2 bases short and J 4 bases short, with 10 bases between. The CDR3 runs 13 residues. Germline V gives CDR1 GTSNPN, CDR2 SVGIG (reference sequence). CDR3 loop: CAWSRGNADTQYF. The CDR3 DNA is TGTGCCTGGAGTAGAGGGAACGCAGATACGCAGTATTTT.

V and J are TRBV7-9 and TRBJ1-4; D not resolved. Trimming removed 1 base at V and 10 bases at J, with 16 bases between. Germline assignment: CDR1 SEHNR and CDR2 FQNEAQ (reference sequence). The CDR3 has 15 residues. The CDR3 region is CASSLERHGSAKLFF. For the CDR3, the DNA is TGTGCCAGCAGCTTAGAACGTCACGGATCTGCAAAACTGTTTTTT.

This chain uses TRBV21-1 with TRBJ2-5; the table's D gene call, TRBD2, was not cross checked with the DNA. TRBV21-1 is described as a pseudogene. The CDR3 is 14 residues long. This chain's CDR3 is CASSQLTGEETQYF. CDR3 coding DNA: TGTGCCAGCAGCCAACTGACGGGGGAAGAGACCCAGTACTTC.

The V call is TRBV30, the J call TRBJ2-3, with a weak D call TRBD2 (6 bases). The CDR3 runs to 17 residues. V was shortened by 2 bases and J by 1 base, with 19 bases between the two germline ends. Germline CDR1 and CDR2: GTSNPN and SVGIG (reference sequence). This chain's CDR3 is CAWSSARDSAGTDTQYF. CDR3 nucleotides: TGTGCCTGGAGTTCTGCCAGGGACTCTGCCGGCACAGATACGCAGTATTTT.

This sequence joins TRBV7-8 and TRBJ2-1; 8 bases fit TRBD2. The V gene end was trimmed by 2 bases and the J gene end by 5 bases; junction bases not matched to a gene: 5. Germline CDR1 reads SGHVS; CDR2 reads FQNEAQ. The CDR3 extends over 15 amino acids. CDR3 DNA: TGTGCCAGCAGCTTAAAGCGGGAGAACCACAATGAGCAGTTCTTC. This encodes CASSLKRENHNEQFF.

V usage is TRBV2 and J usage is TRBJ2-1; D gene unclear. Deletions cut 7 bases from V and 4 bases from J, with 14 bases between. Germline CDR1 is SNHLY and CDR2 is FYNNEI. The CDR3 has 14 amino acids. The CDR3 loop reads CASTTAPGYNEQFF. CDR3 sequence (DNA): TGTGCCAGCACTACCGCGCCTGGGTACAATGAGCAGTTCTTC.

The chain recombines TRBV5-1 with TRBJ2-5, with D unclear. This CDR3 region has 13 residues. Germline loops: CDR1 SGHRS, CDR2 YFSETQ. V lost 0 bases and J 2 bases, leaving 5 bases between the germline ends. CDR3 in amino acids: CASSLDRQETQYF. The CDR3 DNA reads as TGCGCCAGCAGCTTGGATCGGCAAGAGACCCAGTACTTC.

The V and J genes are TRBV27 and TRBJ2-1; TRBD1 matches 9 bases. Germline loops: CDR1 MNHEY, CDR2 SMNVEV (reference sequence). The CDR3 is made up of 14 amino acids. After removal of 6 bases from V and 4 bases from J, the junction contained 4 bases not matched to a gene. For the CDR3, the DNA is TGTGCCAGCAGCGGGACAGGGATTTACAATGAGCAGTTCTTC. It translates to CASSGTGIYNEQFF.

The V gene is TRBV19, the J gene TRBJ2-4; D unclear. The CDR3 has 14 residues. The germline V and J ends were trimmed by 5 bases and 0 bases, with 8 bases remaining between them. Germline V gene lookup returns CDR1 LNHDA and CDR2 SQIVND (reference sequence). The CDR3 here is CASSPEIAKNIQYF. CDR3 nucleotide sequence: TGTGCCAGTAGTCCCGAGATAGCCAAAAACATTCAGTACTTC. The entire variable domain, with the rest obtained from reference TRBV19 and TRBJ2-4, is as follows: DGGITQSPKYLFRKEGQNVTLSCEQNLNHDAMYWYRQDPGQGLRLIYYSQIVNDFQKGDIAEGYSVSREKKESFPLTVTSAQKNPTAFYLCASSPEIAKNIQYFGAGTRLSVL.

This chain joins TRBV6-1 and TRBJ1-5; D unresolved. Germline CDR1 is MNHNS and CDR2 is SASEGT. The CDR3 consists of 15 residues. V was shortened by 7 bases and J by 1 base, with 14 bases between the two germline ends. CDR3 nucleotides: TGTGCCAGCACCCTAAGCGAGGGAAGCAATCAGCCCCAGCATTTT. It codes for CASTLSEGSNQPQHF.

The chain uses TRBV29-1 and TRBJ2-1, with a weak D call TRBD2 (7 bases). From germline, CDR1 is SQVTM and CDR2 ANQGSEA. CDR3 length equals 16 residues. V lost 1 base and J lost 2, with 15 bases in between. This CDR3 reads CSVEVARGGPYNEQFF. The CDR3 DNA follows: TGCAGCGTTGAAGTGGCCCGCGGGGGCCCCTACAATGAGCAGTTCTTC.

The genes are TRBV10-2 and TRBJ2-6; TRBD1 matches 11 bases. The V gene's germline CDR1 is WSHSY and CDR2 SAAADI. The CDR3 is made up of 16 amino acids. V shed 8 bases and J 2 bases; nucleotides not matched to a gene: 5. CDR3 protein: CASRDRGLPGANVLTF. Written as DNA, the CDR3 is TGCGCCAGCCGGGACAGGGGGTTACCTGGGGCCAACGTCCTGACTTTC.

This clone was recorded once. The rearrangement joins TRBV27 to TRBJ1-4; D remains unclear. CDR3 length equals 15 residues. Trimming left V 4 bases short and J 7 bases short, with 16 bases between. Germline V gene data show CDR1 as MNHEY and CDR2 as SMNVEV (reference sequence). CDR3 DNA sequence: TGTGCCAGCAGTTATGGGATTGAGCTTGGTGAAAAACTGTTTTTT. This translates into CASSYGIELGEKLFF.

The CDR3 DNA reads TGTGCCAGTATAGGGGGCCAGGCCACTGAAGCTTTCTTT. Protein sequence: CASIGGQATEAFF. The gene calls are TRBV2 and TRBJ1-1; 7 bases agree with TRBD1. There are 13 residues in the CDR3. Losses at the gene ends were 9 bases for V and 4 bases for J; bases not matched to a gene: 8. The V gene's germline CDR1 is SNHLY and CDR2 FYNNEI. Based on the CDR3 plus reference TRBV2 and TRBJ1-1, the full variable domain is EPEVTQTPSHQVTQMGQEVILRCVPISNHLYFYWYRQILGQKVEFLVSFYNNEISEKSEIFDDQFSVERPDGSNFTLKIRSTKLEDSAMYFCASIGGQATEAFFGQGTRLTVV.

This chain connects TRBV7-2 to TRBJ2-3, with TRBD2 matching over 7 bases. CDR1 SGHTA and CDR2 FQGNSA come from the germline V gene. After removal of 5 bases from V and 6 bases from J, the junction contained 14 bases not matched to a gene. The CDR3 contains 16 residues. CDR3 in DNA: TGTGCCAGCAGCCACCCCTTGGGGGGGTTGGGGGATACGCAGTATTTT. It is translated as CASSHPLGGLGDTQYF.

V and J are TRBV9 and TRBJ2-1, with 11 bases fitting TRBD2. The CDR3 length is 17 residues. Losses at the gene ends were 0 bases for V and 0 bases for J; bases not matched to a gene: 2. Germline V gene data show CDR1 as SGDLS and CDR2 as YYNGEE. The CDR3 DNA follows: TGTGCCAGCAGCGTAGATCTAGCGGGGGGCTCCTACAATGAGCAGTTCTTC. Amino acids: CASSVDLAGGSYNEQFF. Full variable domain (remainder filled in from reference TRBV9 and TRBJ2-1): DSGVTQTPKHLITATGQRVTLRCSPRSGDLSVYWYQQSLDQGLQFLIQYYNGEERAKGNILERFSAQQFPDLHSELNLSSLELGDSALYFCASSVDLAGGSYNEQFFGPGTRLTVL.

The chain carries TRBV19 and TRBJ2-3; D is undetermined. CDR1 and CDR2 (germline): LNHDA, SQIVND (reference sequence). V lost 5 bases to trimming and J lost 0 bases, with 12 bases between them. The CDR3 totals 15 residues. CDR3 DNA: TGTGCCAGTAGTTTACAGAGAACTAGCACAGATACGCAGTATTTT. Residues: CASSLQRTSTDTQYF.